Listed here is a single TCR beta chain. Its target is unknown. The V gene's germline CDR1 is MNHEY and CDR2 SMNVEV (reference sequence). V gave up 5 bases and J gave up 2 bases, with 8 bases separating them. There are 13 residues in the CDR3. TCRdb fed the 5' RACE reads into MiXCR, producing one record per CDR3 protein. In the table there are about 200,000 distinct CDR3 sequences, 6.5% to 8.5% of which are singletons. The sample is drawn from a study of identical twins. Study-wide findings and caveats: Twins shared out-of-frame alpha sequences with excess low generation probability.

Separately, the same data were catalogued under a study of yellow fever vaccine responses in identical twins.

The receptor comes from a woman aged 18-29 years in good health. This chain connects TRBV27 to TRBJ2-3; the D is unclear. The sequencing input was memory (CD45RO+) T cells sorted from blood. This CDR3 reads CASSPLYTDTQYF. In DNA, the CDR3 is TGTGCCAGCAGTCCATTATACACAGATACGCAGTATTTT.